This T cell receptor (beta chain) comes out of a study of T cells expressing NK-cell markers. TCRdb reprocessed the 5' RACE reads and keeps a single row for each CDR3 protein, giving no DNA. The data include 500,000 to 600,000 distinct CDR3 sequences; the top ten clones carry less than 4.5%. The sequenced material came from blood T cells: a sorted CD56 or NKG2C T cell subset, CD4+ or CD8+ T cells, or bulk PBMC T cells (not recorded which). The source is a man aged 18 to 29 in good health.

CDR3 loop: CASSLGQGSSYNEQFF. The V call is TRBV18, the J call TRBJ2-1; checking the TCRdb D call of TRBD1 is not possible without DNA. Looked up from germline, CDR1 is KGHSH and CDR2 is LQKENI. The CDR3 has 16 amino acids.